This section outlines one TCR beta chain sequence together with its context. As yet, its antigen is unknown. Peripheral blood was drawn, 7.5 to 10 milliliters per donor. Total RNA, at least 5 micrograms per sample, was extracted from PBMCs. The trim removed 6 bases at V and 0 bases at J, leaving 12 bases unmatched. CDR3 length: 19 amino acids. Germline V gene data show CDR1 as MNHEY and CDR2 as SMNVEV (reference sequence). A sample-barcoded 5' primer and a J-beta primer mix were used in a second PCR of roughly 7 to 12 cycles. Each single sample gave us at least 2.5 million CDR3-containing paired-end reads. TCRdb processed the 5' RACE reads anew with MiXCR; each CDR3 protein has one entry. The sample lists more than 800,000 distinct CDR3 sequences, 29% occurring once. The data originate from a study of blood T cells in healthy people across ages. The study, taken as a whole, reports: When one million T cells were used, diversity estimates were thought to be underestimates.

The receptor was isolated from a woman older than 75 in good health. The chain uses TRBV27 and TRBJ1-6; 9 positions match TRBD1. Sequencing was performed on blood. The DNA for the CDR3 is TGTGCCAGCAGCAGGGTGGGGACAGGGCTGAGCTCCTATAATTCACCCCTCCACTTT. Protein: CASSRVGTGLSSYNSPLHF.